These 17 T cell receptor beta chains came from one sample sequenced in a study of lymphopenia after photon versus proton radiotherapy. Data came from immunoSEQ multiplex PCR; TCRdb stores just in-frame clones and leaves some out. Found here are about 40,000 clones, 86% of them singletons; the top ten hold 10% to 13%. This material consisted of peripheral blood, taken from a patient treated with proton-based radiotherapy. The source is a woman in her sixties or seventies with pancreatic cancer. Some clones in this sample may be carry-over from other donors' samples.

In DNA, the CDR3 is TGTGCCACCAGCAGAGGAAGACTTGGTAGCTACGAGCAGTACTTC. Encoded protein: CATSRGRLGSYEQYF. The chain uses TRBV15 and TRBJ2-7, with D unresolved. Germline CDR1 LNHNV, CDR2 YYDKDF (reference sequence). V gave up 1 base and J gave up 3 bases, with 13 bases separating them. The CDR3 sequence is 15 residues long.

The J gene is TRBJ2-1, the V gene TRBV28; no definite D call. Per the germline V gene, CDR1 is MDHEN and CDR2 is SYDVKM. The V end was cut by 4 bases, the J end by 3 bases, with 10 bases between. The CDR3 length is 14 residues. In DNA, the CDR3 is TGTGCCAGCAGTTCCCCTCCGGGCTACAATGAGCAGTTCTTC. Amino acids: CASSSPPGYNEQFF.

A single count supports this clone. This sequence joins TRBV19 and TRBJ1-4; a possible D gene is TRBD1 (5 bases). Trimming pared 5 bases from V and 8 bases from J, leaving 15 bases between. The CDR3 sequence is 14 residues long. Per the germline V gene, CDR1 is LNHDA and CDR2 is SQIVND (reference sequence). For the CDR3, the DNA is TGTGCCAGTAGTCTCGGCGGGGGGGAGGAAAAACTGTTTTTT. It encodes CASSLGGGEEKLFF. The variable domain in full, with the rest retrieved from reference TRBV19 and TRBJ1-4, is DGGITQSPKYLFRKEGQNVTLSCEQNLNHDAMYWYRQDPGQGLRLIYYSQIVNDFQKGDIAEGYSVSREKKESFPLTVTSAQKNPTAFYLCASSLGGGEEKLFFGSGTQLSVL.

The V call is TRBV18, the J call TRBJ1-1; D gene ambiguous. Trimming cost V 5 bases and J 6 bases, with 13 bases left between them. Germline CDR1 KGHSH, CDR2 LQKENI. This CDR3 comprises 13 residues. CDR3 DNA: TGTGCCAGCTCATTCGACCATTCTGCTGAAGCTTTCTTT. It yields the protein CASSFDHSAEAFF.

This clone was counted only a few times. The V call is TRBV29-1, the J call TRBJ1-4; 9 nucleotides align to TRBD1. Germline CDR1 and CDR2: SQVTM and ANQGSEA. The J segment lost 7 bases and the V segment lost 2 bases, leaving 5 bases of the junction unmatched. The CDR3 is made up of 14 amino acids. The CDR3 region is CSVESGTGSEKLFF. The CDR3 region has the DNA TGCAGCGTTGAATCCGGGACAGGGAGTGAAAAACTGTTTTTT.

This clone was detected only once. The V call is TRBV5-1, the J call TRBJ2-3; D uncertain. There are 13 residues in the CDR3. Trimming removed 6 bases at V and 2 bases at J, with 10 bases between. Germline V lookup: CDR1 SGHRS, CDR2 YFSETQ. The CDR3, as DNA: TGCGCCAGCAAAGAAGGGCCCACAGATACGCAGTATTTT. Translation gives CASKEGPTDTQYF. Drawing the rest from reference TRBV5-1 and TRBJ2-3, the complete variable domain is KAGVTQTPRYLIKTRGQQVTLSCSPISGHRSVSWYQQTPGQGLQFLFEYFSETQRNKGNFPGRFSGRQFSNSRSEMNVSTLELGDSALYLCASKEGPTDTQYFGPGTRLTVL.

CDR3 amino acids: CASSSGTINTGELFF. The CDR3 region has the DNA TGTGCCAGTAGTTCCGGGACCATAAACACCGGGGAGCTGTTTTTT. The rearrangement uses TRBV19 and TRBJ2-2, with D perhaps given as TRBD1 or TRBD2 (5 bases each). The V end lost 5 bases, the J end lost 2 bases, and 12 bases lay between the germline ends. Per the germline V gene, CDR1 is LNHDA and CDR2 is SQIVND (reference sequence). The CDR3 length is 15 residues.

The chain couples TRBV9 to TRBJ1-1; D uncertain. CDR3 size: 14 residues. CDR1 and CDR2 (germline): SGDLS, YYNGEE. The V end was cut by 4 bases, the J end by 3 bases, with 13 bases between. CDR3 loop: CASSQNRVDTEAFF. Here the CDR3 DNA reads TGTGCCAGCAGCCAAAACCGGGTGGACACTGAAGCTTTCTTT.

CDR3 sequence (DNA): TGTGCCAGCAGCTTGACAGGGGAGCAGCCCCAGCATTTT. Protein sequence: CASSLTGEQPQHF. This rearrangement joins TRBV5-5 to TRBJ1-5, with 7 positions matching TRBD1. The CDR3 is 13 amino acids. CDR1 is SGHKS, CDR2 YYEKEE, per germline (reference sequence). V shed 1 base, J shed 7 bases, and the junction held 2 bases outside the gene matches.

The chain is built from TRBV4-1 and TRBJ1-1; 10 bases are shared with TRBD1. This CDR3 is 15 amino acids long. Germline V gene data show CDR1 as MGHRA and CDR2 as YSYEKL. Trimming took 0 bases from V and 4 from J; bases not matched to a gene: 2. The CDR3 region has the DNA TGCGCCAGCAGCCAAGAATGGACAGGGGGCACTGAAGCTTTCTTT. Translation: CASSQEWTGGTEAFF.

The chain links TRBV28 to TRBJ1-3; a possible D gene is TRBD1 (5 bases). The CDR3 sequence is 16 residues long. CDR1 is MDHEN, CDR2 SYDVKM, per germline. V lost 5 bases and J lost 0, with 14 bases in between. CDR3 loop: CASSTTRRGSGNTIYF. CDR3 nucleotide sequence: TGTGCCAGCAGTACAACGAGGAGGGGCTCTGGAAACACCATATATTTT.

The chain carries TRBV30 and TRBJ1-2; D is possibly TRBD1 (5 bases). The CDR3 has 14 residues. V shed 0 bases and J shed 6 bases, with 14 bases lying between them. Germline-derived CDR1 and CDR2 are GTSNPN and SVGIG (reference sequence). The CDR3 DNA reads as TGTGCCTGGAGTGTCTCCGGGACGGTGGATGGCTACACCTTC. Its protein product is CAWSVSGTVDGYTF.

The J gene is TRBJ1-2, the V gene TRBV5-5; D gene unclear. Trimming pared 6 bases from V and 7 bases from J, leaving 16 bases between. The CDR3 loop spans 13 amino acids. Germline V CDR1 and CDR2: SGHKS, YYEKEE (reference sequence). The DNA of the CDR3 is TGTGCCAGCACCCCTTCTCCTGGGTTTGGCTACACCTTC. Protein product: CASTPSPGFGYTF.

The J gene is TRBJ1-2, the V gene TRBV14; D perhaps matches TRBD1 (6 bases). The CDR3 spans 16 residues. Germline V gene sequence: CDR1 SGHDN, CDR2 FVKESK. Trimming stripped 3 bases from V and 0 bases from J, with 14 bases between. The CDR3 here is CASSHNRVGANYGYTF. The CDR3 nucleotides are TGTGCCAGCAGCCATAACAGGGTTGGAGCTAACTATGGCTACACCTTC.

This clone was counted once. The genes are TRBV30 and TRBJ2-3; 10 bases agree with TRBD2. The CDR3 spans 18 residues. Germline CDR1 GTSNPN, CDR2 SVGIG (reference sequence). V trimming: 2 bases; J trimming: 0 bases; junction bases outside the gene matches: 11. The CDR3 nucleotides are TGTGCCTGGAGTTTGACTAGCGGGCGATACTCTAGCACAGATACGCAGTATTTT. The encoded protein is CAWSLTSGRYSSTDTQYF.

J is TRBJ2-1 and V is TRBV19; D remains unclear. Germline CDR1 LNHDA, CDR2 SQIVND (reference sequence). With 9 bases removed from V and 1 base from J, the gap between germline ends came to 13 bases. This CDR3 is 14 amino acids long. The CDR3 region has the DNA TGTGCCAGCATCGAGGCCCATTCCTACAATGAGCAGTTCTTC. Encoded protein: CASIEAHSYNEQFF.

The V and J genes are TRBV10-3 and TRBJ1-3; 9 positions match TRBD1. This CDR3 contains 14 residues. J lost 1 base, V lost 10 bases, and 5 bases had no gene match. Germline V gene lookup returns CDR1 ENHRY and CDR2 SYGVKD. The CDR3 DNA is TGTGCCACCGGACAGGGGTTTTCTGGAAACACCATATATTTT. This encodes CATGQGFSGNTIYF.